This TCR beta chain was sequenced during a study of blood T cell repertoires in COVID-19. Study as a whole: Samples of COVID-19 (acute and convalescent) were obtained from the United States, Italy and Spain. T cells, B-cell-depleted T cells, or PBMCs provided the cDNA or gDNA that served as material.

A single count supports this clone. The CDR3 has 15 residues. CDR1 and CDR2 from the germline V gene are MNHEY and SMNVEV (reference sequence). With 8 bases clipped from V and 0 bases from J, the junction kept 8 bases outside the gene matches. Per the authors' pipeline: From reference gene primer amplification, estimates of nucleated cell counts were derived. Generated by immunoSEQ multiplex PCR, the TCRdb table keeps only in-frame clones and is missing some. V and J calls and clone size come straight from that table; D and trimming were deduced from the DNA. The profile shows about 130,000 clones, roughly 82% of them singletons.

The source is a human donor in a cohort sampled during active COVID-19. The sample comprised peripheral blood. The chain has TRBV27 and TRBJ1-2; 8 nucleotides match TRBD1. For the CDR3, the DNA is TGTGCCAGCTGCCGACAGGGGACCTCTAACTATGGCTACACCTTC. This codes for CASCRQGTSNYGYTF.